This TCR beta chain was identified in a study of blood T cell repertoires in COVID-19. The wider study: Acute and convalescent COVID-19 samples came from the United States, Italy and Spain. Sample material is recorded as cDNA or gDNA derived from T cells, B-cell-depleted T cells, or PBMCs.

Per the study methods: Reference gene primers were amplified, and this amplification served to estimate nucleated cell counts. Only in-frame clones appear in the TCRdb table, and some are missing; sequencing was by immunoSEQ multiplex PCR. The V and J calls and clone size come from that table; D and trimming were worked out from the DNA. This sample carries about 130,000 clones, 79% of them seen once, and the ten largest clones take about 40%. The germline V and J ends were trimmed by 5 bases and 4 bases, with 11 bases remaining between them. The CDR3 runs to 13 residues. CDR1 and CDR2 (germline): SEHNR, FQNEAQ (reference sequence).

The genes are TRBV7-9 and TRBJ1-2, with a possible D match to TRBD1 (5 bases). The clonotype originates from a man aged 40-55 years with active or convalescent COVID-19. Sequencing was done on a sample of peripheral blood. The CDR3 coding sequence is TGTGCCAGCAGCGCAACAGGTCTCTATGGCTACACCTTC. Translating gives CASSATGLYGYTF.